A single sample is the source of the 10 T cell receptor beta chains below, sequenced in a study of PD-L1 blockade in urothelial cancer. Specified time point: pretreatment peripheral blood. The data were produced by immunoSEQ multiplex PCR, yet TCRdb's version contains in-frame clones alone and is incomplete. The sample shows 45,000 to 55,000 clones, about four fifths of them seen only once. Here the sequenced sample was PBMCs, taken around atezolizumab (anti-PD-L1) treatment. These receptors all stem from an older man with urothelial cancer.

CDR3 sequence (DNA): TGTGCCAGCAGCCGTGGACAGGGGGCGGGGGAGCAGTACTTC. Its translation is CASSRGQGAGEQYF. V usage is TRBV28 and J usage is TRBJ2-7; 11 positions match TRBD1. The CDR3 sequence is 14 residues long. Germline lookup yields CDR1 MDHEN and CDR2 SYDVKM. V lost 6 bases to trimming and J lost 7 bases; unmatched junction nucleotides: 8. The variable domain in full, completed from reference TRBV28 and TRBJ2-7, reads DVKVTQSSRYLVKRTGEKVFLECVQDMDHENMFWYRQDPGLGLRLIYFSYDVKMKEKGDIPEGYSVSREKKERFSLILESASTNQTSMYLCASSRGQGAGEQYFGPGTRLTVT.

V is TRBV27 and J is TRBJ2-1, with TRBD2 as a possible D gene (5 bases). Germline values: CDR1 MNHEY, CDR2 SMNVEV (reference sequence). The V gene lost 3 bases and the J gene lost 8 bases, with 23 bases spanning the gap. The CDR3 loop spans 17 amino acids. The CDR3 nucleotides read TGTGCCAGCAGTTTTTCTGATACGGGTGGGAGCGGCGATGAGCAGTTCTTC. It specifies CASSFSDTGGSGDEQFF.

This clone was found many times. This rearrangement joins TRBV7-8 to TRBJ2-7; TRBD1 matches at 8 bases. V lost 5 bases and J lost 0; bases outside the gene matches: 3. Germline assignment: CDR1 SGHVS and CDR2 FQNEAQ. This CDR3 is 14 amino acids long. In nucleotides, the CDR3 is TGTGCCAGCAGCCAGACAGGGGCCTCCTACGAGCAGTACTTC. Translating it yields CASSQTGASYEQYF.

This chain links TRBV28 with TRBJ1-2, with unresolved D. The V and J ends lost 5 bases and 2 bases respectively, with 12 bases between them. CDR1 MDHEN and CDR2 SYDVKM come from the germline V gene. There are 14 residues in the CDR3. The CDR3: CASSTHDGNYGYTF. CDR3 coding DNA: TGTGCCAGCAGTACCCACGACGGGAACTATGGCTACACCTTC.

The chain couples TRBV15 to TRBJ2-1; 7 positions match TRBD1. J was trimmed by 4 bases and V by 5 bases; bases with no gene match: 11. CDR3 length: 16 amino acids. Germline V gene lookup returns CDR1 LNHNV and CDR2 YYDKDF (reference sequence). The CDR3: CATSSPRQGPYNEQFF. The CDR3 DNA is TGTGCCACCAGCTCTCCTCGACAGGGACCTTACAATGAGCAGTTCTTC.

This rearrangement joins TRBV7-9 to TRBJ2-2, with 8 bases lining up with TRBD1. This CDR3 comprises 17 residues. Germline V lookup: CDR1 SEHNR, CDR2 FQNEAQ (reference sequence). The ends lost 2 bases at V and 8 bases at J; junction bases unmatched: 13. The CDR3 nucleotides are TGTGCCAGCAGCTTACCATCAGGAACAGGGGGAACGGGGGAGCTGTTTTTT. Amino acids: CASSLPSGTGGTGELFF.

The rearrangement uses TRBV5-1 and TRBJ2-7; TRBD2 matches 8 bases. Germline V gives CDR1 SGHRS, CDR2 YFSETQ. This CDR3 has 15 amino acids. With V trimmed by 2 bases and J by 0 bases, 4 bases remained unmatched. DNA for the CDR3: TGCGCCAGCAGCTTATCGGGGGGGATCTCCTACGAGCAGTACTTC. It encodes CASSLSGGISYEQYF.

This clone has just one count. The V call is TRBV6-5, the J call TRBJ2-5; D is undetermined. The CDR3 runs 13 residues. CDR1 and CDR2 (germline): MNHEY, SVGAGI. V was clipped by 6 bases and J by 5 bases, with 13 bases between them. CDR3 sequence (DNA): TGTGCCAGCAGCCGCCAAGAGTGGGAGACCCAGTACTTC. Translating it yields CASSRQEWETQYF.

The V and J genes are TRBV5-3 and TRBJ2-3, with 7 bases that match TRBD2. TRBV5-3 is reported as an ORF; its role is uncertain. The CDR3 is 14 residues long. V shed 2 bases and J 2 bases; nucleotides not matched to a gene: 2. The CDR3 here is CARSFAGATDTQYF. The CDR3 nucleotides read TGTGCCAGAAGCTTCGCGGGAGCCACAGATACGCAGTATTTT.

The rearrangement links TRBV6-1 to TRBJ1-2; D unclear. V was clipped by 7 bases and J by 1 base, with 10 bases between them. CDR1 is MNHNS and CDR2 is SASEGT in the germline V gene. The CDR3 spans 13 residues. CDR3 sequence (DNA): TGTGCCAGCACGACAATCATTAACTATGGCTACACCTTC. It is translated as CASTTIINYGYTF.